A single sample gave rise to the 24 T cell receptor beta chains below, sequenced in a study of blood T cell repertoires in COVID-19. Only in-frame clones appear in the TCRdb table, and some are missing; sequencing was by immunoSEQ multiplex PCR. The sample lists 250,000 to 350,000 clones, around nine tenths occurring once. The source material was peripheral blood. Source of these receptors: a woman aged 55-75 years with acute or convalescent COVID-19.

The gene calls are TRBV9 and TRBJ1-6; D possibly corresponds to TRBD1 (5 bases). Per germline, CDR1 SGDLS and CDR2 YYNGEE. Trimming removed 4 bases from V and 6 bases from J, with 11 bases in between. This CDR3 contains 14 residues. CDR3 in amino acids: CASSPARANSPLHF. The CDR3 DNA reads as TGTGCCAGCAGCCCCGCCAGGGCTAATTCACCCCTCCACTTT.

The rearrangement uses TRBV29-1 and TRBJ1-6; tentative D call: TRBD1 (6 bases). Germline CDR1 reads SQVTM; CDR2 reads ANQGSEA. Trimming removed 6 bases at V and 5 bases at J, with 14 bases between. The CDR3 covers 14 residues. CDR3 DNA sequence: TGCAGCGTGGGGGAGGGACAAAATAATTCACCCCTCCACTTT. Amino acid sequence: CSVGEGQNNSPLHF.

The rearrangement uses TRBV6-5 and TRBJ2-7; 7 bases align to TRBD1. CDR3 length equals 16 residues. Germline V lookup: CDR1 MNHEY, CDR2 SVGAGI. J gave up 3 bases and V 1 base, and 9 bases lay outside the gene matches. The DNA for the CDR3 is TGTGCCAGCAGTTACTTAACCGGGACAGCTGTCTACGAGCAGTACTTC. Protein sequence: CASSYLTGTAVYEQYF.

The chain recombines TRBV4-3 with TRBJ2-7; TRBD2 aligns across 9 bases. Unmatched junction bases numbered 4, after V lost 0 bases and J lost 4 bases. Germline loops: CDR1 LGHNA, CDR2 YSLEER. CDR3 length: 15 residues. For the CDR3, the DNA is TGCGCCAGCAGCCAAGATATTAGCGGGGGTTACGAGCAGTACTTC. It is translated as CASSQDISGGYEQYF.

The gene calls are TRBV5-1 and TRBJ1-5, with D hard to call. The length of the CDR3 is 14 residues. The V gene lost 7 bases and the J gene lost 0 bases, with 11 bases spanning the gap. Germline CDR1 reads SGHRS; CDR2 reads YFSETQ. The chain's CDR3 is CASAEGYSNQPQHF. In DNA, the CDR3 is TGCGCCAGCGCCGAGGGTTATAGCAATCAGCCCCAGCATTTT.

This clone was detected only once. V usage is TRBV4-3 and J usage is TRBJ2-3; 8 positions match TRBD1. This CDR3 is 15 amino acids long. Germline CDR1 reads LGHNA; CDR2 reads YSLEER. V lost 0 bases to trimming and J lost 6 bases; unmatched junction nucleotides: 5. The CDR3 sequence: CASSQDTGGLDTQYF. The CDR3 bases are TGCGCCAGCAGCCAAGATACAGGGGGGCTGGATACGCAGTATTTT.

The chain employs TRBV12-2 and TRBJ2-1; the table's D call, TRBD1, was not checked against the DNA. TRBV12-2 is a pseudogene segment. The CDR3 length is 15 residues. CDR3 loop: CASRLYRAEINEQFF. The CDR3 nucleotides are TGTGCAAGTCGCTTATACAGGGCAGAGATCAATGAGCAGTTCTTC.

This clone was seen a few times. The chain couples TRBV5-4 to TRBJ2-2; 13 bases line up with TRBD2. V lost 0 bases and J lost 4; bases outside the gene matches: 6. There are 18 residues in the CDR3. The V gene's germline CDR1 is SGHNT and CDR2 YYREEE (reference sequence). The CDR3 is CASSLGLAGGFGTGELFF. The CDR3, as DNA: TGTGCCAGCAGCTTGGGACTAGCGGGGGGATTTGGCACCGGGGAGCTGTTTTTT.

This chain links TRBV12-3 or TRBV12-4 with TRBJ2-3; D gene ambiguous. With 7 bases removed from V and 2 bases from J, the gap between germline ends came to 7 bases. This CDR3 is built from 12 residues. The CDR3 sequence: CASTPLTDTQYF. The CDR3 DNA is TGTGCCAGCACCCCTCTCACAGATACGCAGTATTTT.

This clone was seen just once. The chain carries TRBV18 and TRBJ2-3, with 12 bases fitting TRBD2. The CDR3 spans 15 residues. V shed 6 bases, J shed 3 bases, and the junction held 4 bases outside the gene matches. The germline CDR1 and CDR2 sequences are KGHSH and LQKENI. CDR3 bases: TGTGCCAGCTCCCTTCTAGCGGGGGGGACAGATACGCAGTATTTT. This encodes CASSLLAGGTDTQYF.

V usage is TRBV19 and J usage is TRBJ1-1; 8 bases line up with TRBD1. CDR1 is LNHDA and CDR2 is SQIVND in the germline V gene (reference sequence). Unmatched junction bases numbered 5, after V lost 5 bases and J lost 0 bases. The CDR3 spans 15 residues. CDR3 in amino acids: CASSQTGAMNTEAFF. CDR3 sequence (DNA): TGTGCCAGTAGTCAGACAGGGGCAATGAACACTGAAGCTTTCTTT.

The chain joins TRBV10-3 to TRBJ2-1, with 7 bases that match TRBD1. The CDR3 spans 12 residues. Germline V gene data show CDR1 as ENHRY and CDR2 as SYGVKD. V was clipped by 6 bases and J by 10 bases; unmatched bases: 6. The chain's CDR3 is CAIRGTVEEQFF. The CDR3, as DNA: TGTGCCATCAGAGGGACAGTGGAGGAGCAGTTCTTC.

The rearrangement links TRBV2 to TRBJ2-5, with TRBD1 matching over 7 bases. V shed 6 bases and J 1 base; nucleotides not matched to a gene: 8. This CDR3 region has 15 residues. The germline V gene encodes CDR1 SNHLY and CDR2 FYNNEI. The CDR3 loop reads CASRSDRWSQETQYF. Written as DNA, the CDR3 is TGTGCCAGCAGGTCGGACAGGTGGTCCCAAGAGACCCAGTACTTC.

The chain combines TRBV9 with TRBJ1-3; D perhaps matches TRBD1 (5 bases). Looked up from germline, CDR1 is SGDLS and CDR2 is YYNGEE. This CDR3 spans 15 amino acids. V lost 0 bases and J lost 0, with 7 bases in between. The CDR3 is CASSVDRNSGNTIYF. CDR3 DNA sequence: TGTGCCAGCAGCGTAGACAGGAACTCTGGAAACACCATATATTTT.

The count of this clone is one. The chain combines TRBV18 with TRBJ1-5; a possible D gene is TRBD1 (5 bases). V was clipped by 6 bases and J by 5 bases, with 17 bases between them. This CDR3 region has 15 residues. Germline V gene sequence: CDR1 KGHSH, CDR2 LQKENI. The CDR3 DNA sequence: TGTGCCAGCTCCACCGGGGCCCGCGGGGATCAGCCCCAGCATTTT. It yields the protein CASSTGARGDQPQHF.

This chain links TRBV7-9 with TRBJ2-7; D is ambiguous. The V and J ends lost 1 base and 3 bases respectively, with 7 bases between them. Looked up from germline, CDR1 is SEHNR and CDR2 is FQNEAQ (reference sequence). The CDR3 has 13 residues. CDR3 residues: CASSLVNNYEQYF. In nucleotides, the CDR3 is TGTGCCAGCAGCTTAGTTAACAACTACGAGCAGTACTTC.

This CDR3 is CASRSGRNIQYF. In DNA, the CDR3 is TGTGCCAGCAGGTCAGGGCGAAACATTCAGTACTTC. The chain links TRBV28 to TRBJ2-4, with a weak D call TRBD1 (5 bases). This CDR3 is built from 12 residues. V shed 6 bases and J shed 6 bases, with 9 bases lying between them. Germline CDR1 reads MDHEN; CDR2 reads SYDVKM. The entire variable domain, with the rest obtained from reference TRBV28 and TRBJ2-4, is as follows: DVKVTQSSRYLVKRTGEKVFLECVQDMDHENMFWYRQDPGLGLRLIYFSYDVKMKEKGDIPEGYSVSREKKERFSLILESASTNQTSMYLCASRSGRNIQYFGAGTRLSVL.

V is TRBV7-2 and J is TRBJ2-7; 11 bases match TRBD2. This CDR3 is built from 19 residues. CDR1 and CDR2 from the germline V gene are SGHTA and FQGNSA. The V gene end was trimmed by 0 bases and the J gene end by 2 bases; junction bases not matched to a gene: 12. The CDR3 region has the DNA TGTGCCAGCAGCTTAGCGAGGGCTAGCGGGGGGACGCATCCCTACGAGCAGTACTTC. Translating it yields CASSLARASGGTHPYEQYF.

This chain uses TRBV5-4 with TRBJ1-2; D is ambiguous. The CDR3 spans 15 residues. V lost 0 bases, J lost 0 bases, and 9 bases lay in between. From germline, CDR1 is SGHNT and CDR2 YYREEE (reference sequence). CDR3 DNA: TGTGCCAGCAGCTTGGTTGGTCCAGCTAACTATGGCTACACCTTC. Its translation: CASSLVGPANYGYTF.

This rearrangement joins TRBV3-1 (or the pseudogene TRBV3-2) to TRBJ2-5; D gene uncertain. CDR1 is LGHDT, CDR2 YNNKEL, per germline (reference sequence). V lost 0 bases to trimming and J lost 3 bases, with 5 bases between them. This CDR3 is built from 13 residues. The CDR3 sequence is CASSQDLEETQYF. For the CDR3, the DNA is TGTGCCAGCAGCCAAGATCTCGAAGAGACCCAGTACTTC.

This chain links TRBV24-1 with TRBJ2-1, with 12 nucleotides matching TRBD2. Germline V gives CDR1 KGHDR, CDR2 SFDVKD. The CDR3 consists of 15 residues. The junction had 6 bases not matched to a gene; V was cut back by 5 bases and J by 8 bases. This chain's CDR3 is CATSAMTSGSDEQFF. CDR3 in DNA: TGTGCCACCAGTGCTATGACTAGCGGGAGCGATGAGCAGTTCTTC.

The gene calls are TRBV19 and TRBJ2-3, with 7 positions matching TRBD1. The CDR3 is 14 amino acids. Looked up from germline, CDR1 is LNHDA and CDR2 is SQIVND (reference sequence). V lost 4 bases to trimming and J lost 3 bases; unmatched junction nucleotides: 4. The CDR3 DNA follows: TGTGCCAGTAGTACCCGACAGGGTACAGATACGCAGTATTTT. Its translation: CASSTRQGTDTQYF.

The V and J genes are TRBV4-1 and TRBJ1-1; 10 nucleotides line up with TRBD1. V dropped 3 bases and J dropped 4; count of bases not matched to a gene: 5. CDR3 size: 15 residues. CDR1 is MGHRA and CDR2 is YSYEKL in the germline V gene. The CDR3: CASSHIRTGGTEAFF. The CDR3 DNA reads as TGCGCCAGCAGCCATATACGGACAGGGGGCACTGAAGCTTTCTTT.

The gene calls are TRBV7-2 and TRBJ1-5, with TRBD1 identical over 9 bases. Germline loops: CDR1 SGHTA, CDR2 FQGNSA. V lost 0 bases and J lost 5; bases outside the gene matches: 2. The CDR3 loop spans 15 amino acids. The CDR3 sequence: CASSLADRGHQPQHF. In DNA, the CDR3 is TGTGCCAGCAGCTTAGCGGACAGGGGCCATCAGCCCCAGCATTTT. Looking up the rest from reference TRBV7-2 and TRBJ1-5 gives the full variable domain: GAGVSQSPSNKVTEKGKDVELRCDPISGHTALYWYRQSLGQGLEFLIYFQGNSAPDKSGLPSDRFSAERTGGSVSTLTIQRTQQEDSAVYLCASSLADRGHQPQHFGDGTRLSIL.